This T cell receptor (beta chain) was sequenced in a study of identifying expanded T cells in peripheral blood. This CDR3 has 15 residues. V lost 1 base and J 2 bases, leaving 11 bases between the germline ends. The germline V gene encodes CDR1 LGHNA and CDR2 YSLEER. The method was immunoSEQ multiplex PCR; TCRdb's version includes in-frame clones alone and lacks a portion of them. The profile shows 100,000 or so clones, around nine tenths of them singletons. Healthy donors had no documented immune events, such as infections, while sampled. The receptor's source is a person between 18 and 75 years old in good health. V gene TRBV4-3 combines with J gene TRBJ1-2; D is ambiguous. The specimen sequenced was blood. In nucleotides, the CDR3 is TGCGCCAGCAGCCAAGTGATGCGGCAAAACTATGGCTACACCTTC. Translating it yields CASSQVMRQNYGYTF.